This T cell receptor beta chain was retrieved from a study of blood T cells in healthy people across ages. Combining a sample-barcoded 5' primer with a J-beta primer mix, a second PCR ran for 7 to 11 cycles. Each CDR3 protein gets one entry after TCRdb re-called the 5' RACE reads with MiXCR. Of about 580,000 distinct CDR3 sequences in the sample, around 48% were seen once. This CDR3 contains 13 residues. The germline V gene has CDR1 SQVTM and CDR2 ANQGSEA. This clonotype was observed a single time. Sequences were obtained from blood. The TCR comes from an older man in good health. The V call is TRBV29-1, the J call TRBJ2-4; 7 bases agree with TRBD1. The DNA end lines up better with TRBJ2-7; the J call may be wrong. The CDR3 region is CSAQGGAWNEQYF. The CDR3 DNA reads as TGCAGCGCCCAAGGGGGCGCGTGGAACGAGCAGTACTTC.